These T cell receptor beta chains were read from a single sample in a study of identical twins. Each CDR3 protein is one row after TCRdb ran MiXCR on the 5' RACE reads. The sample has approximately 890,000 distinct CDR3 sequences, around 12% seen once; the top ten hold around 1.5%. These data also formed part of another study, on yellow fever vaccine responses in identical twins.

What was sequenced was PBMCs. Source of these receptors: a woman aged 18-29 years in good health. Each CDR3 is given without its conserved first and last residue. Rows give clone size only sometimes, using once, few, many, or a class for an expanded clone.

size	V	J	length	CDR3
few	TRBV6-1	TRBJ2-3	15	ASSEGHGQGPSDTQY
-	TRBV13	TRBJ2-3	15	ASSSRDGGPNTDTQY
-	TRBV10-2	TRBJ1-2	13	ASSEDQGRNYGYT
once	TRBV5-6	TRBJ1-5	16	ASSSHVVWWGWSQPQH
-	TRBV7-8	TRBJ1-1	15	ASSPSGAGWMNTEAF
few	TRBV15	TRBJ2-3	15	ATSRGGRGESTDTQY
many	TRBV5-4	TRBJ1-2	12	ASSFPDRSGGYT
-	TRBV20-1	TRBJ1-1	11	SARGALNTEAF
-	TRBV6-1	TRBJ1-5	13	ASSEQGSGNQPQH
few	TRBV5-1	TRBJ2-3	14	ASSPLGGGYTDTQY
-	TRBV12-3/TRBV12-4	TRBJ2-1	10	ASSNKDHEQF
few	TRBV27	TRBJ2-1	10	ASGRGPNEQF
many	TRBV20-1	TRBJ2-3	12	SASPSQRTDTQY
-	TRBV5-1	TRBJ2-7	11	ASTPSGMWEQY
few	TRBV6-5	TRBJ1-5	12	ASSYSSQGQPQH
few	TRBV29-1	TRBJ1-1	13	SVVPLQGIVTEAF
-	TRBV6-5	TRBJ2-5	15	ASSYSKGGTKQETQY
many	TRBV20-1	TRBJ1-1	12	SARDGTMNTEAF
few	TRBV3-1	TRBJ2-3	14	ASSHAGGASTDTQY
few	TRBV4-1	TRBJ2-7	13	ASSQAADGTYEQY
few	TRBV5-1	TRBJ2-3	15	ASSLAGTSGETDTQY
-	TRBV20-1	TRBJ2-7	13	SASVLGGDRDEQY
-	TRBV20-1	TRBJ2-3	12	SAPLGGPTDTQY
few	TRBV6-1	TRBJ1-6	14	ASRIDLQGANSPLH
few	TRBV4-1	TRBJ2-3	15	ASSLAGGRKMADTQY
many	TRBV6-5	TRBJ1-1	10	ASRQGTTEAF